This TCR beta chain is drawn from a study of response to subunit inactivated influenza vaccine. Findings and limits, study-wide: Authors suggested each seasonal flu vaccination may recruit only limited numbers of new T cells.

In this sample, this clonotype turned up a few times. Its antigen is unknown. In germline, CDR1 is LGHNA, CDR2 YSLEER. Trimming stripped 0 bases from V and 5 bases from J, with 13 bases between. The CDR3 loop spans 15 amino acids. TCRdb re-derived calls from the RT-PCR reads in MiXCR, one entry per CDR3 protein. Among approximately 570,000 distinct CDR3 sequences, less than 8% were seen once, and the ten largest hold over 10%. The chain combines TRBV4-3 with TRBJ2-5; D is possibly TRBD2 (5 bases). This TCR derives from a man between 50 and 69 years old who received an inactivated influenza vaccine. Here the sequenced sample was PBMCs from blood, taken approximately 25 months after vaccination. The CDR3 loop is CASSQEGSAGETQYF. CDR3 coding DNA: TGCGCCAGCAGCCAAGAAGGGAGCGCCGGGGAGACCCAGTACTTC.